The 32 T cell receptor beta chains given below trace back to one sample, sequenced in a study of T cells in Graves' hyperthyroidism and ophthalmopathy. RNA transcripts provided the source from which TCR beta CDR3 regions were amplified. HTBI primers were employed in a first-round RT-PCR of the TCR CDR3. A single record per CDR3 protein comes from TCRdb applying MiXCR to the multiplex PCR reads. This table holds approximately 510,000 distinct CDR3 sequences, over 35% found once. The specimen was peripheral blood or thyroid tissue (not recorded which). The receptors originated from an adult woman with Graves' disease, either hyperthyroidism or ophthalmopathy (not recorded which).

This clonotype was observed a few times. This sequence joins TRBV2 and TRBJ2-7; the match to TRBD2 covers 12 bases. The CDR3 is made up of 15 amino acids. Germline CDR1 and CDR2: SNHLY and FYNNEI. J lost 5 bases, V lost 6 bases, and 8 bases had no gene match. This CDR3 is CASSSRGLAGNEQYF. CDR3 DNA sequence: TGTGCCAGCAGCAGCAGGGGACTAGCGGGCAACGAGCAGTACTTC.

This clonotype was observed a single time. The rearrangement links TRBV2 to TRBJ1-2; 7 bases match TRBD1. V lost 5 bases, J lost 2 bases, and 8 bases stayed unmatched. The CDR3 extends over 15 amino acids. Germline V gene sequence: CDR1 SNHLY, CDR2 FYNNEI. The CDR3 reads CASSYQGEVNYGYTF. The CDR3 DNA is TGTGCCAGCAGTTATCAGGGGGAAGTAAACTATGGCTACACCTTC. The entire variable domain, with the rest obtained from reference TRBV2 and TRBJ1-2, is as follows: EPEVTQTPSHQVTQMGQEVILRCVPISNHLYFYWYRQILGQKVEFLVSFYNNEISEKSEIFDDQFSVERPDGSNFTLKIRSTKLEDSAMYFCASSYQGEVNYGYTFGSGTRLTVV.

This clonotype was detected only a few times. The V gene is TRBV6-1, the J gene TRBJ2-5; TRBD1 might be the D (6 bases). The CDR3 contains 14 residues. V lost 1 base and J 5 bases, leaving 11 bases between the germline ends. CDR1 is MNHNS, CDR2 SASEGT, per germline. CDR3 residues: CASSEGGHWETQYF. The CDR3 DNA follows: TGTGCCAGCAGTGAAGGGGGGCATTGGGAGACCCAGTACTTC.

This clonotype was picked up many times. V is TRBV7-9 and J is TRBJ1-2, with D possibly being TRBD1 (6 bases). Germline V gene data show CDR1 as SEHNR and CDR2 as FQNEAQ (reference sequence). This CDR3 has 14 amino acids. V lost 1 base, J lost 1 base, and 7 bases lay in between. Here the CDR3 DNA reads TGTGCCAGCAGCTTAGGAGGGGGTAACTATGGCTACACCTTC. Protein sequence: CASSLGGGNYGYTF. The whole variable domain, filled in from reference TRBV7-9 and TRBJ1-2, reads DTGVSQNPRHKITKRGQNVTFRCDPISEHNRLYWYRQTLGQGPEFLTYFQNEAQLEKSRLLSDRFSAERPKGSFSTLEIQRTEQGDSAMYLCASSLGGGNYGYTFGSGTRLTVV.

V usage is TRBV9 and J usage is TRBJ2-2; 10 positions match TRBD1. The V segment lost 4 bases and the J segment 2 bases; nucleotides outside the gene matches: 2. This CDR3 region has 15 residues. Germline CDR1 SGDLS, CDR2 YYNGEE. This chain's CDR3 is CASSRDRGNTGELFF. DNA of the CDR3: TGTGCCAGCAGCCGGGACAGGGGAAACACCGGGGAGCTGTTTTTT. Full variable domain (missing parts from reference TRBV9 and TRBJ2-2): DSGVTQTPKHLITATGQRVTLRCSPRSGDLSVYWYQQSLDQGLQFLIQYYNGEERAKGNILERFSAQQFPDLHSELNLSSLELGDSALYFCASSRDRGNTGELFFGEGSRLTVL.

This clonotype was detected only a few times. The V call is TRBV9, the J call TRBJ2-2; 7 bases agree with TRBD2. The CDR3 sequence is 15 residues long. The ends lost 0 bases at V and 6 bases at J; junction bases unmatched: 5. Germline assignment: CDR1 SGDLS and CDR2 YYNGEE. The CDR3 nucleotides read TGTGCCAGCAGCGTAGATGGTAGCGGGTCCGGGGAGCTGTTTTTT. Translated: CASSVDGSGSGELFF.

This chain links TRBV10-3 with TRBJ2-7; TRBD2 agrees at 13 bases. This CDR3 is built from 15 residues. The trim removed 10 bases at V and 2 bases at J, leaving 8 bases unmatched. Per the germline V gene, CDR1 is ENHRY and CDR2 is SYGVKD. The CDR3 protein is CATENGLAGAYEQYF. The CDR3 nucleotides are TGTGCCACGGAAAACGGACTAGCGGGAGCCTACGAGCAGTACTTC.

There are a few counts of this clonotype. V is TRBV7-9 and J is TRBJ2-7; a weak D match, TRBD1 (6 bases). The CDR3 sequence is 13 residues long. The V gene lost 3 bases and the J gene lost 7 bases, with 13 bases spanning the gap. Germline-derived CDR1 and CDR2 are SEHNR and FQNEAQ (reference sequence). The CDR3 reads CASSFEGEREQYF. CDR3 DNA: TGTGCCAGCAGCTTTGAGGGGGAGAGGGAGCAGTACTTC.

In its sample, this clonotype was seen once. V usage is TRBV11-2 and J usage is TRBJ2-7; D is possibly TRBD1 (6 bases). CDR1 is SGHAT and CDR2 is FQNNGV in the germline V gene. The CDR3 loop spans 14 amino acids. V was shortened by 5 bases and J by 1 base, with 12 bases between the two germline ends. CDR3 amino acids: CASSRQDRSYEQYF. For the CDR3, the DNA is TGTGCCAGCAGCCGACAGGACCGATCCTACGAGCAGTACTTC.

The chain recombines TRBV19 with TRBJ1-5; D is undetermined. V lost 1 base, J lost 2 bases, and 9 bases lay in between. The CDR3 sequence is 15 residues long. The germline V gene has CDR1 LNHDA and CDR2 SQIVND (reference sequence). As DNA, the CDR3 is TGTGCCAGTAGTATAGCCCCCTATGGCAATCAGCCCCAGCATTTT. It encodes CASSIAPYGNQPQHF.

As concerns this clonotype: One junction end disagrees with the germline gene, perhaps due to a read error. The chain is built from TRBV10-2 and TRBJ2-7; D perhaps matches TRBD2 (7 bases). The CDR3 runs to 15 residues. Germline V gene sequence: CDR1 WSHSY, CDR2 SAAADI. The CDR3 loop is CASSEGGENSYERYF. The CDR3 bases are TGCGCCAGCAGTGAAGGGGGGGAGAACTCCTACGAGCGGTACTTC.

This clonotype was picked up a small number of times. A junction end diverges from the germline sequence, so it may reflect a read error. This chain connects TRBV10-3 to TRBJ1-1, with D possibly TRBD1 on 5 matching bases. Germline CDR1 ENHRY, CDR2 SYGVKD. The CDR3 contains 15 residues. The CDR3 region has the DNA TGTGCCAGCAGTTACGTGGGACGGCCGAACACTGAAGCTTTCTTT. Amino acid sequence: CASSYVGRPNTEAFF.

This clonotype has a count of ten or more. J is TRBJ1-4 and V is TRBV20-1, with D perhaps TRBD1 (6 bases). The CDR3 contains 13 residues. The germline V gene has CDR1 DFQATT and CDR2 SNEGSKA (reference sequence). V was pared by 7 bases and J by 8 bases, with 17 bases between. The CDR3: CSGGRGGTEKLFF. The DNA for the CDR3 is TGCAGTGGAGGAAGAGGGGGAACGGAAAAACTGTTTTTT.

This clonotype came up many times. The CDR3: CAISGSTYTEAFF. The CDR3 nucleotides read TGTGCCATCAGTGGCTCCACCTACACTGAAGCTTTCTTT. The V call is TRBV10-3, the J call TRBJ1-1; D remains unclear. This CDR3 has 13 amino acids. The germline V and J ends were trimmed by 4 bases and 3 bases, with 9 bases remaining between them. Germline V lookup: CDR1 ENHRY, CDR2 SYGVKD.

In this sample, this clonotype turned up many times. Its ends do not fully match the called genes, so a read error is possible. V and J are TRBV20-1 and TRBJ2-7, with TRBD2 matching over 9 bases. Germline CDR1 is DFQATT and CDR2 is SNEGSKA (reference sequence). This CDR3 region has 13 residues. The CDR3 nucleotides are TGCAGTGCCAGTGATGTGGCGGGAGGGCCGATAGGGTTC. Its translation: CSASDVAGGPIGF.

The CDR3 spells CATNLKGGQAMFF. In DNA, the CDR3 is TGTGCCACTAACTTGAAAGGGGGACAGGCGATGTTTTTT. The chain carries TRBV7-9 and TRBJ1-4, with TRBD1 matching 8 bases. The CDR3 length is 13 residues. Germline trimming cut 10 bases from V and 15 bases from J; bases unmatched to any gene: 16. CDR1 and CDR2 from the germline V gene are SEHNR and FQNEAQ (reference sequence).

This clonotype showed up many times. V is TRBV20-1 and J is TRBJ1-2; the D gene is possibly TRBD1 (5 bases). Germline CDR1 reads DFQATT; CDR2 reads SNEGSKA (reference sequence). The CDR3 is 12 residues long. Trimming removed 8 bases from V and 7 bases from J, with 17 bases in between. CDR3 DNA: TGCAGTCTGGGACGGCCGGGACGTGGCTACACCTTC. Encoded protein: CSLGRPGRGYTF.

This clonotype came up once. This likely comes from a read error, as the CDR3 has no conserved phenylalanine or tryptophan at its end. Because the CDR3's place on the DNA is in doubt, the DNA is left out and the CDR3 is given as listed by TCRdb. The rearrangement links TRBV19 to TRBJ1-4. The V gene's germline CDR1 is LNHDA and CDR2 SQIVND (reference sequence). The CDR3 spans 9 residues, counting both ends. CDR3 sequence: CASSSYRSY.

This clonotype showed up many times. The rearrangement joins TRBV29-1 to TRBJ2-7; no firm D call. V lost 4 bases to trimming and J lost 7 bases, with 14 bases between them. The germline CDR1 and CDR2 sequences are SQVTM and ANQGSEA. This CDR3 spans 12 amino acids. The CDR3 protein is CSVGVTGSEQYF. CDR3 nucleotides: TGCAGCGTTGGCGTGACGGGTTCGGAGCAGTACTTC.

This clonotype has a single count. The chain joins TRBV28 to TRBJ1-1; D is perhaps TRBD1 (5 bases). The CDR3 length is 16 residues. Germline V lookup: CDR1 MDHEN, CDR2 SYDVKM. Trimming removed 1 base from V and 0 bases from J, with 12 bases in between. In DNA, the CDR3 is TGTGCCAGCAGTTTATTTCTGGGGGTACTGAACACTGAAGCTTTCTTT. It is translated as CASSLFLGVLNTEAFF.

This clonotype has just a few counts. The CDR3 here is CASSADTLWQPQHF. As DNA, the CDR3 is TGTGCCAGCAGCGCAGACACCCTGTGGCAGCCCCAGCATTTT. The chain recombines TRBV5-5 with TRBJ1-5, with D unresolved. Trimming took 4 bases from V and 7 from J, leaving 15 bases between them. In germline, CDR1 is SGHKS, CDR2 YYEKEE (reference sequence). CDR3 length: 14 residues.

This clonotype was detected a few times. The chain employs TRBV29-1 and TRBJ1-2, with D perhaps TRBD1 (5 bases). This CDR3 region has 17 residues. The germline V gene encodes CDR1 SQVTM and CDR2 ANQGSEA. V lost 1 base, J lost 6 bases, and 24 bases lay in between. CDR3 in DNA: TGCAGCGTTGAAGGGTCGGGACGTGGCAGCGTTGGTAATGGCTACACCTTC. Its translation is CSVEGSGRGSVGNGYTF.

This clonotype was seen only a few times. This CDR3 is missing its conserved last phenylalanine or tryptophan, likely due to a read error. This chain joins TRBV20-1 and TRBJ1-1; D is undetermined. This CDR3 is 12 amino acids long. Germline-derived CDR1 and CDR2 are DFQATT and SNEGSKA (reference sequence). V was clipped by 4 bases and J by 1 base, with 7 bases between them. The CDR3, as DNA: TGCAGTGCTATCGTACAGAACACTGAAGCTTTCCTT. It encodes CSAIVQNTEAFL.

In this sample, this clonotype turned up many times. The genes are TRBV7-9 and TRBJ2-7; D is undetermined. CDR1 and CDR2 from the germline V gene are SEHNR and FQNEAQ (reference sequence). The V and J ends lost 2 bases and 1 base respectively, with 9 bases between them. The CDR3 is 14 residues long. CDR3 coding DNA: TGTGCCAGCAGCTTACCCGGCCGATCCTACGAGCAGTACTTC. It translates to CASSLPGRSYEQYF.

This clonotype was observed at least ten times. The rearrangement links TRBV12-3 or TRBV12-4 to TRBJ1-1, with D maybe TRBD1 (5 bases). V was clipped by 7 bases and J by 2 bases, with 14 bases between them. The CDR3 consists of 14 residues. The CDR3 loop reads CASTGSRANTEAFF. The CDR3 coding sequence is TGTGCCAGCACAGGGTCGAGGGCTAACACTGAAGCTTTCTTT.

This clonotype was counted many times. The chain recombines TRBV6-5 with TRBJ1-2, with 7 nucleotides matching TRBD1. This CDR3 is built from 17 residues. Losses at the gene ends were 0 bases for V and 10 bases for J; bases not matched to a gene: 17. Per the germline V gene, CDR1 is MNHEY and CDR2 is SVGAGI. The CDR3 DNA sequence: TGTGCCAGCAGTTACTCCGGGACAGTAGTTGACCGCGGACCCTACACCTTC. It encodes CASSYSGTVVDRGPYTF.

The V gene is TRBV2, the J gene TRBJ2-5, with 7 bases aligning to TRBD2. Germline V gene data show CDR1 as SNHLY and CDR2 as FYNNEI. The CDR3 totals 16 residues. After removal of 5 bases from V and 5 bases from J, the junction contained 14 bases not matched to a gene. Written as DNA, the CDR3 is TGTGCCAGCAGTTGGGGGGGTGGTAGCGGGCTGGAGACCCAGTACTTC. It encodes CASSWGGGSGLETQYF.

This clonotype was recorded many times. The V and J genes are TRBV2 and TRBJ1-2; TRBD1 might be the D (5 bases). CDR3 length: 14 residues. V lost 4 bases and J 4 bases, leaving 13 bases between the germline ends. Germline lookup yields CDR1 SNHLY and CDR2 FYNNEI. Written as DNA, the CDR3 is TGTGCCAGCAGTGGGCAGAAAGGGGTCTATGGCTACACCTTC. It encodes CASSGQKGVYGYTF.

The rearrangement joins TRBV20-1 to TRBJ1-5; 8 positions match TRBD1. V was pared by 3 bases and J by 4 bases, with 2 bases of the junction left unmatched. There are 13 residues in the CDR3. The germline V gene has CDR1 DFQATT and CDR2 SNEGSKA (reference sequence). The CDR3 protein is CSARDRENQPQHF. CDR3 sequence (DNA): TGCAGTGCTAGGGACAGGGAAAATCAGCCCCAGCATTTT.

V usage is TRBV5-4 and J usage is TRBJ1-1, with TRBD1 as a possible D gene (5 bases). V was cut by 5 bases and J by 8 bases, with 10 bases left in between. CDR3 length: 11 residues. Germline CDR1 SGHNT, CDR2 YYREEE (reference sequence). The CDR3 is CASRSGIEAFF. Here the CDR3 DNA reads TGTGCCAGCAGGTCAGGGATCGAAGCTTTCTTT.

The chain carries TRBV10-3 and TRBJ2-7; D remains unclear. This CDR3 spans 14 amino acids. Trimming took off 10 bases at V and 0 bases at J, with 16 bases between the two ends. Per the germline V gene, CDR1 is ENHRY and CDR2 is SYGVKD. The CDR3 reads CASSLGSYSYEQYF. The CDR3 region has the DNA TGTGCCAGCAGCCTGGGCAGCTACTCCTACGAGCAGTACTTC.

This sequence joins TRBV27 and TRBJ1-1, with D unresolved. Germline CDR1 and CDR2: MNHEY and SMNVEV (reference sequence). V shed 7 bases and J shed 4 bases, with 16 bases lying between them. The length of the CDR3 is 14 residues. The CDR3 reads CASTFRSGSTEAFF. The CDR3 DNA is TGTGCCAGCACCTTCAGGTCTGGTAGCACTGAAGCTTTCTTT.